The TCR beta chain described here comes from a study of T cell repertoires in cytomegalovirus infection. TCRdb analysed the reads with MiXCR anew, one entry per CDR3 protein. The top ten hold over 90% of the sample, which has under 95,000 distinct CDR3 sequences, about half seen once. This clonotype was detected only a few times. Its specificity is unknown. Sequencing was performed on CD8+ T cells from cultured PBMCs, taken from culture after CMV antigen stimulation. The clonotype was recovered from a human donor in good health (CMV status not recorded). Some clones in this sample may be carry-over from other donors' samples.

The CDR3 sequence: CASSGLAGGVKYQETQYF. The CDR3 DNA reads TGTGCCAGCAGCGGACTAGCGGGAGGGGTAAAGTACCAAGAGACCCAGTACTTC. V gene TRBV4-2 combines with J gene TRBJ2-5, with 15 bases that match TRBD2. After removal of 5 bases from V and 0 bases from J, the junction contained 7 bases not matched to a gene. CDR3 length equals 18 residues. CDR1 is LGHNA and CDR2 is YNFKEQ in the germline V gene.